The rows below give T cell receptor beta chains drawn from one sample of a study of blood T cell repertoires in COVID-19. The repertoire was sequenced with immunoSEQ multiplex PCR; TCRdb's copy has only in-frame clones and lacks some. The data hold 380,000 or so clones, with about 90% observed a single time. Sequenced sample: peripheral blood. The receptors originated from a middle-aged man with acute or convalescent COVID-19. CDR3s include the opening cysteine and the closing phenylalanine or tryptophan. Fields, in order: clone size, J gene, D gene, V gene, CDR3 DNA, CDR3 protein. A D gene is named only where the DNA matches it firmly. Size tells how often a clone was seen (once, few, many) or the class of an expanded clone, and some rows leave it out.

- | TRBJ2-1 | TRBD2 | TRBV10-1 | TGCGCCAGCAGTGACCACGGGCTAGCGGGAGCTGGAAATGAGCAGTTCTTC | CASSDHGLAGAGNEQFF
- | TRBJ2-3 | - | TRBV7-6 | TGTGCCAGCAGCGTTAGTGGGGCGGGAATTATGGCCACTAGCACAGATACGCAGTATTTT | CASSVSGAGIMATSTDTQYF
- | TRBJ1-1 | - | TRBV29-1 | TGCAGCGTCCGTGGGGGGGGGCGGGACACTGAAGCTTTCTTT | CSVRGGGRDTEAFF
- | TRBJ2-3 | - | TRBV30 | TGTGCCTGGAGGGAAGGCGGCGCTAGCACAGATACGCAGTATTTT | CAWREGGASTDTQYF
- | TRBJ2-4 | TRBD2 | TRBV30 | TGTGCCCGGACCGATGGGGGGGACATTCAGTACTTC | CARTDGGDIQYF
- | TRBJ1-5 | - | TRBV20-1 | TGCAGTGCTAGTTCTGGAATGAGGAGCAATCAGCCCCAGCATTTT | CSASSGMRSNQPQHF
- | TRBJ2-6 | - | TRBV5-1 | TGCGCCAGCAGCTTGGTGGCAGGGGAATCCGGGGCCAACGTCCTGACTTTC | CASSLVAGESGANVLTF
- | TRBJ1-2 | TRBD1 | TRBV28 | TGTGCCAGCAGTTCAAACAGGGGGCAGGACTATGGCTACACCTTC | CASSSNRGQDYGYTF
- | TRBJ2-7 | - | TRBV28 | TGTGCCAGCAGTTCCCAATGGTTACCAAGCGCCTACGAGCAGTACTTC | CASSSQWLPSAYEQYF
- | TRBJ2-7 | - | TRBV6-5 | TGTGCCAGCAGTTCACAGGGACTAAGAACCTGGTACGAGCAGTACTTC | CASSSQGLRTWYEQYF
- | TRBJ2-1 | - | TRBV6-1 | TGTGCCAGCAGTGAGTCGGGGGTCAATGAGCAGTTCTTC | CASSESGVNEQFF
- | TRBJ2-2 | TRBD1 | TRBV10-3 | TGTGCCATCAGTGCAAGGGACAGTAACACCGGGGAGCTGTTTTTT | CAISARDSNTGELFF
- | TRBJ2-7 | - | TRBV11-2 | TGTGCCAGCAGTTCGACAAGGGACGGGGGCGAGCAGTACTTC | CASSSTRDGGEQYF
- | TRBJ1-1 | TRBD1 | TRBV3-1/TRBV3-2 | TGTGCCAGCAGCCAGGGGACAGGGAACACTGAAGCTTTCTTT | CASSQGTGNTEAFF
- | TRBJ1-3 | - | TRBV7-9 | TGTGCCAGCAGCCGCGGGGGTGGAAACACCATATATTTT | CASSRGGGNTIYF
once | TRBJ1-2 | - | TRBV9 | TGTGCCAGCAGCGTAGGCGGGGGATTAGGAAATGGCTACACCTTC | CASSVGGGLGNGYTF
- | TRBJ1-2 | - | TRBV15 | TGTGCCACCAGCAGAGATCGCCAGAACTATGGCTACACCTTC | CATSRDRQNYGYTF
- | TRBJ1-3 | TRBD1 | TRBV19 | TGTGCCAGCGCGGCAAACAGGGGGCGCGGGAACACCATATATTTT | CASAANRGRGNTIYF